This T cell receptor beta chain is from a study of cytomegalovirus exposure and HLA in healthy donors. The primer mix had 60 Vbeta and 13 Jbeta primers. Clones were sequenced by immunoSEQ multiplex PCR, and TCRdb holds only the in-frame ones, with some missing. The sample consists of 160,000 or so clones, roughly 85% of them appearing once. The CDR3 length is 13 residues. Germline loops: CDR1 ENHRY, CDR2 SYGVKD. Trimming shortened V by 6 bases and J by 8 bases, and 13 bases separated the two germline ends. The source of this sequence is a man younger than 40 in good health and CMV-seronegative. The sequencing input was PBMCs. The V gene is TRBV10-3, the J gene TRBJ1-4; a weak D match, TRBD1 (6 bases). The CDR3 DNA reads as TGTGCCATCAGCAGGGGAGGGAGAGAAAAACTGTTTTTT. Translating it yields CAISRGGREKLFF.